This is a list of T cell receptor beta chains from one sample in a study of cytomegalovirus exposure and HLA in healthy donors. The method was immunoSEQ multiplex PCR; TCRdb's version includes in-frame clones alone and lacks a portion of them. This table has some 210,000 clones, 80% to 90% appearing once. Sequenced material: PBMCs. Receptor source: a woman aged 18-29 years in good health and CMV-seropositive. The CDR3 runs from the conserved cysteine through the conserved F or W. D genes are given only for firm matches. Expanded clones get a size class; other rows say once, few or many, or leave the size out.

D	V	J	size	DNA	CDR3
TRBD1	TRBV4-1	TRBJ2-7	.	TGCGCCAGCAGCCAAGAACCCGGACAGGGAGCGTTCGAGCAGTACTTC	CASSQEPGQGAFEQYF
.	TRBV6-1	TRBJ2-2	.	TGTGCCAGCAGGGCAGGGGCGCGTAGCACCGGGGAGCTGTTTTTT	CASRAGARSTGELFF
TRBD2	TRBV19	TRBJ2-1	few	TGTGCCAGTAGTATACTAGCGGGCGGCTCCTACAATGAGCAGTTCTTC	CASSILAGGSYNEQFF
TRBD2	TRBV7-3	TRBJ2-7	few	TGTGCCAGCAGCCGAGCGGGAGACCTATCCTACGAGCAGTACTTC	CASSRAGDLSYEQYF
TRBD1	TRBV4-1	TRBJ2-7	few	TGCGCCAGCAGCGCCCTAGGGGACAGGGCCCACGAGCAGTACTTC	CASSALGDRAHEQYF
TRBD1	TRBV9	TRBJ2-7	few	TGTGCCAGCAGCGGAGACAGGGGCGAGCAGTACTTC	CASSGDRGEQYF
.	TRBV27	TRBJ2-5	.	TGTGCCAGCAGTCCGCGCGCTAGCCTTCGGGAGACCCAGTACTTC	CASSPRASLRETQYF
.	TRBV5-6	TRBJ1-2	.	TGTGCCAGCAGCTTCCTCAGGCCGGAAGGCTACACCTTC	CASSFLRPEGYTF
TRBD2	TRBV9	TRBJ2-1	.	TGTGCCAGCAGCCCAGCGGGGCTTCCCTACAATGAGCAGTTCTTC	CASSPAGLPYNEQFF
.	TRBV6-5	TRBJ1-1	.	TGTGCCAGCAGTTACTCGGGGGGGAACACTGAAGCTTTCTTT	CASSYSGGNTEAFF
.	TRBV28	TRBJ2-2	.	TGTGCCAGCAGTTGGAAGGGGGTGAACGGGGAGCTGTTTTTT	CASSWKGVNGELFF
TRBD1	TRBV14	TRBJ1-4	few	TGTGCCAGCAGCCTGGACAGGGAAAAACTGTTTTTT	CASSLDREKLFF
TRBD1	TRBV7-3	TRBJ2-2	few	TGTGCCAGCAGCCCACAGGGGGGCGCGAACACCGGGGAGCTGTTTTTT	CASSPQGGANTGELFF
TRBD2	TRBV9	TRBJ2-3	.	TGTGCCAGCAGCGTAACAGCGGGAGTTGCAGATACGCAGTATTTT	CASSVTAGVADTQYF
.	TRBV25-1	TRBJ1-4	.	TGTGCCAGCCATGGTGTTGGTAGTGAAAAACTGTTTTTT	CASHGVGSEKLFF
.	TRBV10-2	TRBJ1-5	.	TGCGCCAGCCGACAGAAATATAGCAATCAGCCCCAGCATTTT	CASRQKYSNQPQHF
TRBD2	TRBV10-3	TRBJ2-2	.	TGTGCCATCAGTGCGCTAGCGGAGGCCGGGGAGCTGTTTTTT	CAISALAEAGELFF
.	TRBV6-1	TRBJ2-7	.	TGTGCCAGCAGTGAAACAGGGATCTACGAGCAGTACTTC	CASSETGIYEQYF
.	TRBV28	TRBJ2-7	.	TGTGCCAGCAGTTTCAATTCGGGGAGTTGGGGTATAACTAACCTATACGAGCAGTACTTC	CASSFNSGSWGITNLYEQYF
.	TRBV15	TRBJ2-7	.	TGTGCCACCAGCAGAGCCGACAGAGCCTACGAGCAGTACTTC	CATSRADRAYEQYF
.	TRBV29-1	TRBJ1-3	.	TGCAGCGTTGTTATGCAGGATCTCTCTGGAAACACCATATATTTT	CSVVMQDLSGNTIYF
TRBD1	TRBV7-6	TRBJ1-5	.	TGTGCCAGCAGTCCAGGACAGGGTGGGGTTCAGCCCCAGCATTTT	CASSPGQGGVQPQHF
TRBD1	TRBV2	TRBJ1-1	.	TGTGCCAGCAGTTCTAGGGGGCGCAGGAAAAACACTGAAGCTTTCTTT	CASSSRGRRKNTEAFF
TRBD1	TRBV30	TRBJ2-7	.	TGTGCCTGGGGTCCCCGGGACAGGAGCTACGAGCAGTACTTC	CAWGPRDRSYEQYF
TRBD2	TRBV15	TRBJ2-5	.	TGTGCCACCGGGGTAGAAAAACCGACACTAGCGGGGCCTTTCCTACAAGAGACCCAGTACTTC	CATGVEKPTLAGPFLQETQYF
.	TRBV15	TRBJ2-1	.	TGTGCCACCAGCAGAGATGGACTCGCGGGTTACAATGAGCAGTTCTTC	CATSRDGLAGYNEQFF
TRBD2	TRBV28	TRBJ2-5	.	TGTGCCAGCAGTTTTTCTAGCGGGATTGTAGAGACCCAGTACTTC	CASSFSSGIVETQYF
TRBD1	TRBV4-2	TRBJ1-2	.	TGTGCCAGCAGCCAAGGGGGAGGGACAGGGGCCCTCTATGGCTACACCTTC	CASSQGGGTGALYGYTF
TRBD1	TRBV27	TRBJ1-3	.	TGTGCCAGCAGTCCCTGGACAGGGGTAGACACCATATATTTT	CASSPWTGVDTIYF
TRBD2	TRBV6-5	TRBJ2-7	.	TGTGCCAGCAGTTCCCCGGGACTAGCGGGCTCCTACGAGCAGTACTTC	CASSSPGLAGSYEQYF
.	TRBV5-1	TRBJ1-5	.	TGCGCCAGCAGCTTGGGGTCGGGTCAGCCCCAGCATTTT	CASSLGSGQPQHF
TRBD2	TRBV10-3	TRBJ2-1	.	TGTGCCATCAGCGGGAGGGCCGAAGAGCAGTTCTTC	CAISGRAEEQFF
TRBD2	TRBV30	TRBJ2-1	.	TGTGCCTGGTTGGCGGGAGGCTACAATGAGCAGTTCTTC	CAWLAGGYNEQFF
.	TRBV27	TRBJ1-5	.	TGTGCCAGCAGCCCGGGGGCCGGGGGGGTTTATAGCAATCAGCCCCAGCATTTT	CASSPGAGGVYSNQPQHF
TRBD2	TRBV28	TRBJ2-3	.	TGTGCCAGCACCCTGGGGACGGGAGGACGCACAGATACGCAGTATTTT	CASTLGTGGRTDTQYF
.	TRBV6-1	TRBJ1-2	.	TGTGCCAGCAGTGAAGCCCGGGACACCGTCTATGGCTACACCTTC	CASSEARDTVYGYTF
.	TRBV7-3	TRBJ1-2	.	TGTGCCAGCAGCCTTACACAGGGCTATGGCTACACCTTC	CASSLTQGYGYTF
TRBD1	TRBV27	TRBJ2-1	once	TGTGCCAGCAGTTTGTCCCGGACAGGGGAGAAGTTCTTC	CASSLSRTGEKFF
.	TRBV27	TRBJ1-1	.	TGTGCCAGCAGTTTGAGGGCGGGAACTGAAGCTTTCTTT	CASSLRAGTEAFF